These 32 T cell receptor beta chains were sequenced from one sample in a study of shared clonotypes between healthy human individuals. Here immunoSEQ multiplex PCR was the method, and the copy in TCRdb shows in-frame clones only, minus some. The sample gives some 2 million clones, roughly 95% of which show up once; 0.13% is in the top ten. The specimen was naive CD4+ T cells sorted from blood. Sample subset: CD45RA+ positively selected. Receptors were obtained from a man aged 18 to 30 in good health.

The CDR3 here is CAWYTGRNTEAFF. The CDR3 DNA sequence: TGTGCCTGGTACACAGGGCGGAACACTGAAGCTTTCTTT. The chain carries TRBV30 and TRBJ1-1; D is possibly TRBD1 (6 bases). Looked up from germline, CDR1 is GTSNPN and CDR2 is SVGIG (reference sequence). The CDR3 is 13 residues long. Deletions cut 5 bases from V and 1 base from J, with 11 bases between.

The chain carries TRBV5-1 and TRBJ2-7; D tentatively fits TRBD1 or TRBD2 (6 bases each). This CDR3 is 17 amino acids long. CDR1 is SGHRS and CDR2 is YFSETQ in the germline V gene. Trimming left V 1 base short and J 2 bases short, with 19 bases between. CDR3 residues: CASSLRLWGALPYEQYF. CDR3 coding DNA: TGCGCCAGCAGCTTGCGTTTATGGGGGGCCCTCCCCTACGAGCAGTACTTC.

The chain's CDR3 is CASSPIPPGGAQGASSPLHF. In DNA, the CDR3 is TGCGCCAGCAGCCCAATCCCTCCGGGAGGGGCGCAGGGGGCCAGTTCACCCCTCCACTTT. The genes are TRBV4-1 and TRBJ1-6; 8 bases match TRBD1. Germline CDR1 reads MGHRA; CDR2 reads YSYEKL. This CDR3 has 20 residues. The V segment lost 4 bases and the J segment 9 bases; nucleotides outside the gene matches: 23.

The rearrangement links TRBV11-3 to TRBJ2-6; 7 positions match TRBD1. CDR1 and CDR2 (germline): SGHNT, YENEEA. The CDR3 has 18 residues. After removal of 8 bases from V and 0 bases from J, the junction contained 13 bases not matched to a gene. As DNA, the CDR3 is TGTGCCAGCTTACGGACAGGAAGCTCTCTCTCTGGGGCCAACGTCCTGACTTTC. This translates into CASLRTGSSLSGANVLTF.

The genes are TRBV5-1 and TRBJ1-5; D gene unclear. The CDR3 spans 13 residues. Trimming removed 2 bases at V and 3 bases at J, with 6 bases between. Germline V gene sequence: CDR1 SGHRS, CDR2 YFSETQ. The CDR3 coding sequence is TGCGCCAGCAGCTTTTTCAACAATCAGCCCCAGCATTTT. As protein: CASSFFNNQPQHF.

V gene TRBV5-1 combines with J gene TRBJ2-7, with TRBD2 matching 13 bases. The CDR3 has 17 amino acids. V lost 1 base to trimming and J lost 0 bases; unmatched junction nucleotides: 4. The germline gives CDR1 SGHRS, CDR2 YFSETQ. CDR3 sequence reads: CASSLSRTSGSSYEQYF. The CDR3 DNA follows: TGCGCCAGCAGCTTGTCCCGGACTAGCGGGAGCTCCTACGAGCAGTACTTC. The complete variable domain, with remaining parts taken from reference TRBV5-1 and TRBJ2-7, reads KAGVTQTPRYLIKTRGQQVTLSCSPISGHRSVSWYQQTPGQGLQFLFEYFSETQRNKGNFPGRFSGRQFSNSRSEMNVSTLELGDSALYLCASSLSRTSGSSYEQYFGPGTRLTVT.

The chain links TRBV10-3 to TRBJ2-1, with 11 nucleotides matching TRBD2. The CDR3 is made up of 14 amino acids. V shed 10 bases, J shed 5 bases, and the junction held 7 bases outside the gene matches. From germline, CDR1 is ENHRY and CDR2 SYGVKD. The CDR3 is CATSVAGGNNEQFF. CDR3 DNA sequence: TGTGCCACCTCAGTAGCGGGAGGGAACAATGAGCAGTTCTTC.

This chain connects TRBV28 to TRBJ2-3; 11 positions agree with TRBD1. Germline values: CDR1 MDHEN, CDR2 SYDVKM. Losses at the gene ends were 6 bases for V and 9 bases for J; bases not matched to a gene: 11. This CDR3 region has 15 residues. The CDR3 DNA reads as TGTGCCAGCAGCCCCCCGGACAGGGGGCCCCAAACGCAGTATTTT. It is translated as CASSPPDRGPQTQYF.

The gene calls are TRBV19 and TRBJ2-7; D gene uncertain. Germline V lookup: CDR1 LNHDA, CDR2 SQIVND (reference sequence). V was shortened by 6 bases and J by 0 bases, with 9 bases between the two germline ends. The CDR3 has 13 residues. CDR3 sequence: CASRLSSSYEQYF. CDR3 nucleotide sequence: TGTGCCAGTAGACTGAGTAGCTCCTACGAGCAGTACTTC. Full variable domain (missing parts from reference TRBV19 and TRBJ2-7): DGGITQSPKYLFRKEGQNVTLSCEQNLNHDAMYWYRQDPGQGLRLIYYSQIVNDFQKGDIAEGYSVSREKKESFPLTVTSAQKNPTAFYLCASRLSSSYEQYFGPGTRLTVT.

This clone was seen a single time. The DNA of the CDR3 is TGCGCCAGCAGCCAATCAGGGACATCGGGGGCAGAGCCCCAGCATTTT. It codes for CASSQSGTSGAEPQHF. The chain has TRBV4-1 and TRBJ1-5; perhaps TRBD1 as D (6 bases). The CDR3 runs 16 residues. Germline lookup yields CDR1 MGHRA and CDR2 YSYEKL. V lost 2 bases and J lost 8, with 19 bases in between.

This clone is a singleton in its sample. The chain combines TRBV10-2 with TRBJ1-1, with D unclear. This CDR3 contains 14 residues. Germline V gene sequence: CDR1 WSHSY, CDR2 SAAADI. Trimming took off 1 base at V and 0 bases at J, with 6 bases between the two ends. The CDR3, as DNA: TGCGCCAGCAGTGAGTGGAAGATGAACACTGAAGCTTTCTTT. It translates to CASSEWKMNTEAFF.

On this clone itself: This same CDR3 is encoded by further DNA sequences in the sample. This chain links TRBV6-5 with TRBJ2-7; possible D gene TRBD2, 6 bases. Trimming took 5 bases from V and 0 from J, leaving 11 bases between them. Germline CDR1 reads MNHEY; CDR2 reads SVGAGI. CDR3 size: 14 residues. DNA of the CDR3: TGTGCCAGCAGTCGTAGCGGTTCCTCCTACGAGCAGTACTTC. This encodes CASSRSGSSYEQYF.

The chain uses TRBV30 and TRBJ1-2; no clear D. Trimming removed 6 bases at V and 5 bases at J, with 19 bases between. The CDR3 spans 14 residues. CDR1 and CDR2 from the germline V gene are GTSNPN and SVGIG (reference sequence). CDR3 sequence reads: CACPIRAVGYGYTF. CDR3 sequence (DNA): TGTGCCTGCCCAATCCGGGCCGTGGGGTATGGCTACACCTTC.

J is TRBJ2-2 and V is TRBV6-5, with 7 nucleotides matching TRBD1. CDR1 MNHEY and CDR2 SVGAGI come from the germline V gene. J lost 6 bases, V lost 5 bases, and 9 bases had no gene match. This CDR3 has 15 residues. The CDR3 loop is CASSRDRVGAGELFF. The CDR3 DNA reads as TGTGCCAGCAGTCGCGACAGGGTTGGCGCCGGGGAGCTGTTTTTT.

The V gene is TRBV10-3, the J gene TRBJ2-4, with D perhaps given as TRBD1 or TRBD2 (5 bases each). Trimming pared 6 bases from V and 9 bases from J, leaving 21 bases between. Germline-derived CDR1 and CDR2 are ENHRY and SYGVKD. The CDR3 is 15 residues long. The chain's CDR3 is CAIRSGTSTRSIQYF. DNA for the CDR3: TGTGCCATCAGATCCGGGACGAGTACACGAAGCATTCAGTACTTC.

This clone was observed a single time. J is TRBJ1-1 and V is TRBV10-3; a possible D gene is TRBD1 (6 bases). The CDR3 is made up of 16 amino acids. Trimming removed 3 bases from V and 5 bases from J, with 19 bases in between. Germline values: CDR1 ENHRY, CDR2 SYGVKD. CDR3 nucleotide sequence: TGTGCCATCAGTGAAGGTCAGGCAGGGGCTCGAACTGAAGCTTTCTTT. Translated: CAISEGQAGARTEAFF.

The gene calls are TRBV19 and TRBJ1-2; D call uncertain. The CDR3 sequence is 12 residues long. The germline gives CDR1 LNHDA, CDR2 SQIVND (reference sequence). Trimming pared 5 bases from V and 6 bases from J, leaving 10 bases between. The chain's CDR3 is CASSDRVDGYTF. For the CDR3, the DNA is TGTGCCAGTAGTGACCGCGTAGATGGCTACACCTTC.

In this sample, this clone turned up once. This CDR3 reads CASSFGGAYSNQPQHF. The CDR3 DNA is TGTGCCAGCAGCTTTGGGGGGGCGTATAGCAATCAGCCCCAGCATTTT. V is TRBV7-2 and J is TRBJ1-5; perhaps TRBD1 as D (6 bases). V gave up 3 bases and J gave up 0 bases, with 12 bases separating them. Germline-derived CDR1 and CDR2 are SGHTA and FQGNSA. The length of the CDR3 is 16 residues.

This clone was detected once. This chain uses TRBV7-9 with TRBJ2-1, with D perhaps matching TRBD2 (6 bases). This CDR3 has 13 amino acids. Trimming took 5 bases from V and 5 from J, leaving 10 bases between them. In germline, CDR1 is SEHNR, CDR2 FQNEAQ (reference sequence). The CDR3 sequence: CASSGDFNNEQFF. For the CDR3, the DNA is TGTGCCAGCAGCGGGGACTTTAACAATGAGCAGTTCTTC.

The chain recombines TRBV9 with TRBJ1-6; 7 bases align to TRBD1. Trimming at V came to 4 bases and at J to 0 bases, leaving 4 bases not matched to a gene. CDR1 is SGDLS and CDR2 is YYNGEE in the germline V gene. This CDR3 is built from 16 residues. The CDR3 here is CASSTQGSSYNSPLHF. CDR3 DNA: TGTGCCAGCAGCACACAGGGGAGCTCCTATAATTCACCCCTCCACTTT.

A note on this clone: Distinct nucleotide sequences in the sample also encode this CDR3. This sequence joins TRBV5-4 and TRBJ2-7; TRBD2 matches at 8 bases. Germline V gene sequence: CDR1 SGHNT, CDR2 YYREEE (reference sequence). This CDR3 spans 16 amino acids. The V gene end was trimmed by 0 bases and the J gene end by 0 bases; junction bases not matched to a gene: 5. The CDR3 nucleotides read TGTGCCAGCAGCTTGGGGCTAGCGGGTTCCTCCTACGAGCAGTACTTC. Translation gives CASSLGLAGSSYEQYF.

This rearrangement joins TRBV5-1 to TRBJ1-2, with D possibly matching TRBD1 (5 bases). This CDR3 region has 13 residues. V lost 2 bases, J lost 8 bases, and 13 bases lay in between. CDR1 and CDR2 from the germline V gene are SGHRS and YFSETQ. The CDR3, as DNA: TGCGCCAGCAGCTTCGGCTCAGGGAGCGGCTACACCTTC. This translates into CASSFGSGSGYTF.

On this clone itself: At one end the junction does not follow the germline gene, possibly because of a read error. The CDR3 is CASSLEGGGSTGELFF. CDR3 DNA: TGTGCTAGCAGCTTAGAAGGGGGCGGGAGCACCGGGGAGCTGTTTTTT. This rearrangement joins TRBV7-7 to TRBJ2-2; D assignment may be TRBD1 or TRBD2 (7 bases each). Germline V gene sequence: CDR1 SSHAT, CDR2 FNYEAQ (reference sequence). This CDR3 is built from 16 residues. Together with reference TRBV7-7 and TRBJ2-2, the CDR3 gives the full variable domain: GAGVSQSPRYKVTKRGQDVTLRCDPISSHATLYWYQQALGQGPEFLTYFNYEAQPDKSGLPSDRFSAERPEGSISTLTIQRTEQRDSAMYRCASSLEGGGSTGELFFGEGSRLTVL.

In nucleotides, the CDR3 is TGTGCCAGCAGCCGACAGGGCGCGGGAGGAAACACCATATATTTT. This sequence encodes CASSRQGAGGNTIYF. The genes are TRBV7-8 and TRBJ1-3; the match to TRBD1 covers 7 bases. CDR1 is SGHVS, CDR2 FQNEAQ, per germline. J lost 4 bases, V lost 5 bases, and 8 bases had no gene match. The CDR3 contains 15 residues.

On this clone: This specimen includes other DNA sequences encoding the same CDR3. The chain uses TRBV7-2 and TRBJ1-5; a possible D gene is TRBD1 (6 bases). The CDR3 extends over 13 amino acids. V lost 5 bases, J lost 4 bases, and 9 bases lay in between. Germline V gives CDR1 SGHTA, CDR2 FQGNSA. Here the CDR3 reads CASSTGQNQPQHF. Here the CDR3 DNA reads TGTGCCAGCAGCACGGGACAAAATCAGCCCCAGCATTTT.

Concerning this clone: A much larger clone is a single base away; this may be a read error. The chain joins TRBV25-1 to TRBJ2-6, with D unresolved. Germline V gene lookup returns CDR1 MGHDK and CDR2 SYGVNS. This CDR3 is 13 amino acids long. Trimming cost V 6 bases and J 4 bases, with 7 bases left between them. The CDR3 DNA reads as TGTGCCAGCAGGAACTCCGGGGCCAACGTCCTGACTTTC. Its protein product is CASRNSGANVLTF.

This clone was detected once. The chain couples TRBV28 to TRBJ1-1; tentatively, D is TRBD1 (5 bases). The CDR3 is made up of 18 amino acids. The germline gives CDR1 MDHEN, CDR2 SYDVKM. V was cut by 3 bases and J by 2 bases, with 22 bases left in between. CDR3 nucleotide sequence: TGTGCCAGCAGTTTTAATGGGCGGGACCCACGATCTAACACTGAAGCTTTCTTT. It is translated as CASSFNGRDPRSNTEAFF. Combining the CDR3 with reference TRBV28 and TRBJ1-1 gives the whole variable domain DVKVTQSSRYLVKRTGEKVFLECVQDMDHENMFWYRQDPGLGLRLIYFSYDVKMKEKGDIPEGYSVSREKKERFSLILESASTNQTSMYLCASSFNGRDPRSNTEAFFGQGTRLTVV.

This chain links TRBV7-8 with TRBJ1-5; D uncertain. Germline CDR1 is SGHVS and CDR2 is FQNEAQ. The CDR3 consists of 15 residues. V shed 1 base and J shed 1 base, with 8 bases lying between them. CDR3: CASSLEGMSNQPQHF. Here the CDR3 DNA reads TGTGCCAGCAGCTTAGAAGGGATGAGCAATCAGCCCCAGCATTTT.

V gene TRBV2 combines with J gene TRBJ1-6; D is perhaps TRBD1 (5 bases). Per germline, CDR1 SNHLY and CDR2 FYNNEI. Trimming pared 1 base from V and 0 bases from J, leaving 10 bases between. The CDR3 spans 17 residues. The CDR3 reads CASSEVAGSSYNSPLHF. The CDR3 coding sequence is TGTGCCAGCAGTGAAGTGGCAGGGAGCTCCTATAATTCACCCCTCCACTTT. Looking up the rest from reference TRBV2 and TRBJ1-6 gives the full variable domain: EPEVTQTPSHQVTQMGQEVILRCVPISNHLYFYWYRQILGQKVEFLVSFYNNEISEKSEIFDDQFSVERPDGSNFTLKIRSTKLEDSAMYFCASSEVAGSSYNSPLHFGNGTRLTVT.

The genes are TRBV4-1 and TRBJ1-2, with a tentative D call TRBD1 (6 bases). Trimming removed 1 base from V and 13 bases from J, with 19 bases in between. CDR1 and CDR2 from the germline V gene are MGHRA and YSYEKL. This CDR3 has 14 amino acids. The CDR3 sequence: CASSQVPGAIRGTF. Written as DNA, the CDR3 is TGCGCCAGCAGCCAAGTACCAGGGGCAATACGGGGCACCTTC.

The gene calls are TRBV4-1 and TRBJ1-6; D is unresolved. Trimming cost V 3 bases and J 10 bases, with 22 bases left between them. CDR1 MGHRA and CDR2 YSYEKL come from the germline V gene. This CDR3 contains 17 residues. Written as DNA, the CDR3 is TGCGCCAGCAGCCAGGGTCTTCAGTCGGGGATTGGGTCACCCCTCCACTTT. This gives the protein CASSQGLQSGIGSPLHF.

The rearrangement uses TRBV5-1 and TRBJ1-1; D not certain. Trimming took off 2 bases at V and 0 bases at J, with 5 bases between the two ends. CDR1 and CDR2 (germline): SGHRS, YFSETQ. This CDR3 has 13 amino acids. This CDR3 reads CASSFSMNTEAFF. In DNA form, the CDR3 reads TGCGCCAGCAGCTTTAGCATGAACACTGAAGCTTTCTTT.